A selection of T cell receptor beta chains follows, all from one sample in a study of blood T cell repertoires in COVID-19. Here immunoSEQ multiplex PCR was the method, and the copy in TCRdb shows in-frame clones only, minus some. The sample yields around 450,000 clones, roughly nine tenths seen once. Sequenced: PBMCs or T cells enriched from blood (not recorded which). The origin of the receptors is a young woman who had recovered from COVID-19. Each CDR3 is given with its conserved first and last residue. D genes are given only for firm matches. Size is omitted from some rows. Given values are once, few, many or a class for expanded clones.

j_call | v_call | clone_size | d_call | cdr3_aa | cdr3_nt
TRBJ1-5 | TRBV19 | . | . | CASTTTRATRGNQPQHF | TGTGCCAGTACCACTACTAGGGCGACGAGGGGCAATCAGCCCCAGCATTTT
TRBJ1-4 | TRBV4-2 | . | . | CASSQGPEGGLNEKLFF | TGTGCCAGCAGCCAAGGCCCCGAGGGCGGCCTTAATGAAAAACTGTTTTTT
TRBJ1-1 | TRBV7-9 | . | TRBD1 | CASTPPDREGTEAFF | TGTGCCAGCACTCCCCCTGACAGGGAAGGGACTGAAGCTTTCTTT
TRBJ1-5 | TRBV4-1 | . | . | CASSQEDSSFYSNQPQHF | TGCGCCAGCAGCCAAGAAGACAGTTCCTTCTATAGCAATCAGCCCCAGCATTTT
TRBJ2-1 | TRBV7-9 | . | . | CASSPRGTANEQFF | TGTGCCAGCAGCCCCAGAGGGACTGCCAATGAGCAGTTCTTC
TRBJ2-2 | TRBV11-3 | few | TRBD2 | CASSRTSVSTGELFF | TGTGCCAGCAGTCGGACTAGCGTTAGCACCGGGGAGCTGTTTTTT
TRBJ2-7 | TRBV18 | . | . | CASSPQQAGAQGDEQYF | TGTGCCAGCTCACCACAGCAAGCGGGGGCGCAGGGGGACGAGCAGTACTTC
TRBJ2-1 | TRBV30 | . | TRBD1 | CAWSRDRANNEQFF | TGTGCCTGGAGTAGGGACAGGGCTAACAATGAGCAGTTCTTC
TRBJ1-1 | TRBV29-1 | . | . | CSVAGMETEAFF | TGCAGCGTTGCAGGGATGGAAACTGAAGCTTTCTTT
TRBJ1-1 | TRBV10-3 | few | TRBD1 | CAISETDREDTEAFF | TGTGCCATCAGTGAAACCGACAGGGAGGACACTGAAGCTTTCTTT
TRBJ1-6 | TRBV4-1 | . | TRBD1 | CASSQEDRAPSPLHF | TGCGCCAGCAGCCAAGAAGACAGGGCCCCTTCACCCCTCCACTTT
TRBJ2-1 | TRBV9 | . | TRBD1 | CASSVEGANEQFF | TGTGCCAGCAGCGTAGAGGGGGCGAATGAGCAGTTCTTC
TRBJ2-6 | TRBV5-4 | once | TRBD1 | CASSLGADRAGANVLTF | TGTGCCAGCAGCTTGGGAGCCGACAGGGCTGGGGCCAACGTCCTGACTTTC
TRBJ1-4 | TRBV6-5 | . | TRBD1 | CASSTLGTGQKLFF | TGTGCCAGCAGTACCCTCGGGACAGGGCAAAAACTGTTTTTT
TRBJ2-4 | TRBV18 | . | TRBD2 | CASSPLAGSKNIQYF | TGTGCCAGCTCACCGCTAGCGGGAAGCAAAAACATTCAGTACTTC
TRBJ1-1 | TRBV5-8 | . | . | CASSLEGSNTEAFF | TGTGCCAGCAGCTTGGAGGGGTCGAACACTGAAGCTTTCTTT
TRBJ2-1 | TRBV6-5 | . | . | CASSYQSGEQFF | TGTGCCAGCAGTTACCAATCGGGGGAGCAGTTCTTC
TRBJ1-2 | TRBV5-5 | . | . | CASSRSVPPSGYTF | TGTGCCAGCAGCCGTTCCGTCCCCCCTAGTGGCTACACCTTC
TRBJ1-4 | TRBV6-5 | once | . | CASRLDNSNEKLFF | TGTGCCAGCAGACTGGACAACTCTAATGAAAAACTGTTTTTT
TRBJ2-7 | TRBV30 | . | . | CAWRPGYTYEQYF | TGTGCCTGGAGACCCGGGTACACCTACGAGCAGTACTTC
TRBJ1-3 | TRBV7-2 | . | . | CASTPQGYIAGNTIYF | TGTGCCAGCACCCCGCAGGGATATATCGCTGGAAACACCATATATTTT
TRBJ1-1 | TRBV6-5 | . | . | CASRAGYTEAFF | TGTGCCAGCAGAGCAGGGTACACTGAAGCTTTCTTT
TRBJ2-7 | TRBV21-1 | . | . | CASSKWAGDEAYEQYF | TGTGCCAGCAGCAAATGGGCCGGGGATGAGGCCTACGAGCAGTACTTC
TRBJ1-6 | TRBV5-1 | . | . | CASSKGGEGSNSPLHF | TGCGCCAGCAGTAAAGGAGGGGAAGGGTCAAATTCACCCCTCCACTTT
TRBJ2-3 | TRBV11-2 | . | TRBD1 | CASSLDRQGPQYF | TGTGCCAGCAGCTTAGATAGACAGGGCCCGCAGTATTTT
TRBJ1-1 | TRBV10-2 | . | . | CASRMGPNTEAFF | TGCGCCAGCAGAATGGGCCCGAACACTGAAGCTTTCTTT
TRBJ2-2 | TRBV5-5 | . | . | CASSEGVTGELFF | TGTGCCAGCAGTGAGGGGGTTACCGGGGAGCTGTTTTTT
TRBJ1-2 | TRBV7-9 | . | TRBD1 | CASRQGAGYGYTF | TGTGCCAGCAGACAGGGGGCAGGCTATGGCTACACCTTC
TRBJ1-5 | TRBV18 | . | . | CASSPRTEDQPQHF | TGTGCCAGCTCACCTAGAACGGAGGATCAGCCCCAGCATTTT
TRBJ2-7 | TRBV5-4 | . | . | CASSLGLRGSYEQYF | TGTGCCAGCAGCTTGGGACTCCGAGGCTCCTACGAGCAGTACTTC
TRBJ1-2 | TRBV27 | few | TRBD1 | CASSSGQGGHYGYTF | TGTGCCAGCAGTTCCGGACAGGGGGGCCACTATGGCTACACCTTC
TRBJ1-5 | TRBV2 | . | TRBD1 | CASSATGDRPQHF | TGTGCCAGCAGTGCGACAGGGGACCGGCCCCAGCATTTT
TRBJ1-1 | TRBV2 | . | . | CASSYMNTEAFF | TGTGCCAGCAGTTACATGAACACTGAAGCTTTCTTT
TRBJ1-5 | TRBV7-9 | . | TRBD1 | CASSSDGQGDQPQHF | TGTGCCAGCTCCTCGGATGGACAGGGGGATCAGCCCCAGCATTTT
TRBJ2-3 | TRBV2 | . | . | CASSEAKPLATDTQYF | TGTGCCAGCAGTGAAGCGAAGCCCCTAGCCACAGATACGCAGTATTTT
TRBJ1-5 | TRBV6-2/TRBV6-3 | . | TRBD1 | CASSTGGDQPQHF | TGTGCCAGCAGTACAGGGGGGGATCAGCCCCAGCATTTT
TRBJ1-4 | TRBV4-1 | . | . | CASSQDLGFNEKLFF | TGCGCCAGCAGCCAAGATCTAGGTTTTAATGAAAAACTGTTTTTT
TRBJ1-4 | TRBV5-1 | . | TRBD1 | CASSLTGDNNEKLFF | TGCGCCAGCAGCTTAACAGGGGATAATAATGAAAAACTGTTTTTT
TRBJ2-1 | TRBV27 | . | . | CASSSTGREQFF | TGTGCCAGCAGTTCCACAGGTCGGGAGCAGTTCTTC
TRBJ1-4 | TRBV2 | . | TRBD1 | CASSAGQGGRSNEKLFF | TGTGCCAGCAGTGCAGGGCAGGGGGGTCGCTCTAATGAAAAACTGTTTTTT
TRBJ1-4 | TRBV30 | . | TRBD1 | CAWSVRRTGYDKLFF | TGTGCCTGGAGTGTACGTCGGACAGGCTACGATAAACTGTTTTTT
TRBJ1-2 | TRBV6-1 | once | TRBD1 | CASSEARGRGYTF | TGTGCCAGCAGTGAAGCGAGGGGGCGCGGCTACACCTTC
TRBJ1-3 | TRBV7-9 | few | TRBD1 | CASSFLAPRGNGNTIYF | TGTGCCAGCAGCTTCTTGGCTCCCAGGGGGAATGGAAACACCATATATTTT
TRBJ1-1 | TRBV6-6 | . | . | CASRLTTGMNTEAFF | TGTGCCAGCAGATTAACGACAGGAATGAACACTGAAGCTTTCTTT
TRBJ2-2 | TRBV6-5 | . | . | CASSGLKAGTGELFF | TGTGCCAGCTCAGGCCTCAAGGCAGGGACCGGGGAGCTGTTTTTT
TRBJ1-5 | TRBV5-8 | few | . | CASSLYVNNQPQHF | TGTGCCAGCAGCTTGTATGTTAACAATCAGCCCCAGCATTTT
TRBJ1-4 | TRBV7-9 | . | TRBD1 | CASSSPGTGWTEKLFF | TGTGCCAGCAGCTCTCCCGGGACAGGGTGGACTGAAAAACTGTTTTTT
TRBJ2-1 | TRBV11-2 | . | TRBD1 | CASSSGQGVWNEQFF | TGTGCCAGCAGCTCCGGACAGGGGGTATGGAATGAGCAGTTCTTC
TRBJ1-1 | TRBV18 | . | . | CASSPTSVNTEAFF | TGTGCCAGCTCCCCCACGTCAGTGAACACTGAAGCTTTCTTT
TRBJ1-2 | TRBV10-1 | . | . | CASTIGRNDGYTF | TGCGCCAGCACGATCGGCAGGAACGATGGCTACACCTTC
TRBJ1-5 | TRBV7-9 | . | TRBD1 | CASRSDRDVGQPQHF | TGTGCCAGCAGATCAGACAGGGACGTGGGTCAGCCCCAGCATTTT
TRBJ1-6 | TRBV27 | . | . | CASTQISLTGSPLHF | TGTGCCAGCACTCAAATTTCCCTTACCGGTTCACCCCTCCACTTT
TRBJ1-1 | TRBV2 | . | . | CASSEKERMNTEAFF | TGTGCCAGCAGTGAGAAGGAGAGGATGAACACTGAAGCTTTCTTT
TRBJ1-1 | TRBV18 | . | . | CASSPRQVSLTEAFF | TGTGCCAGCTCACCAAGACAGGTGTCTCTCACTGAAGCTTTCTTT
TRBJ2-3 | TRBV7-9 | . | . | CASSSFVGDTQYF | TGTGCCAGCAGCTCGTTCGTCGGGGATACGCAGTATTTT
TRBJ2-5 | TRBV28 | . | TRBD2 | CASTPQSGGLQTQYF | TGTGCCAGCACCCCTCAAAGCGGGGGGCTACAGACCCAGTACTTC